This T cell receptor (beta chain) was recorded in a study of regulatory T cells in long-lasting Graves disease (dated by TCRdb to about 2021). About the investigation overall: Patients with newly diagnosed Graves' disease had been on antithyroid drugs for under 3 months. Peripheral blood TCR sequencing and RNA sequencing compared persistent Graves' disease patients with newly diagnosed Graves' disease patients. The study was conducted in China and was registered as a clinical trial. A total of 33 samples underwent TCR sequencing: about 13 from persistent and about 20 from newly diagnosed Graves' disease patients. Study-wide findings and limitations: Persistent patients shared more public clonotypes among themselves (2,741) than newly diagnosed patients did (about 970). The authors noted that the small sample size was a limitation that may lower accuracy. Persistent disease showed preferential use of TRBV28, TRBJ1-2 and TRBJ2-5, whereas newly diagnosed disease favored TRBV20-1 and TRBJ2-1. Only peripheral blood was studied, because thyroid tissue, the primary lesion, was inaccessible. Compared with newly diagnosed patients, patients with persistent Graves' disease had lower TCR Shannon entropy and fewer highly expanded clones, which suggests clonal expansion. Sequencing and analysis were restricted to the TCR beta chain.

This clonotype appeared many times. Its antigen specificity is not known. Per-nucleotide qualities are absent, and no much larger clonotype sits a single base away. To prepare the library, multiplex PCR was applied. The run used an Illumina HiSeq 4000. To build TCR beta libraries, CDR3 regions were amplified by Arm-PCR using iRepertoire HTBI primers. PCR products were gel purified before sequencing. Turning to the authors' computational methods: Gene usage analysis of CDR3 amino acid clonotypes relied on the roughly 60 TRBV and 13 to 15 TRBJ segments identified across samples. Filtered high-quality paired reads were merged into contigs using COPE and FqMerger. Contigs were aligned with BLAST to IMGT TRBV, TRBD and TRBJ reference genes, and CDR3 was defined per IMGT. Highly expanded clones were defined as clonotypes with a frequency above 0.1%. Repertoire diversity was measured by Shannon entropy, and V-J evenness by the Gini coefficient. Clonotypes shared by more than one individual were considered public. In TCRdb, the public reads were trimmed at Q25 with fastp and aligned with MiXCR, with productive beta chains retained. Each CDR3 protein appears once, grouped with its most common genes and DNA. The V and J calls come from TCRdb's annotation, not from the publication. For this sample there are about 560,000 distinct CDR3 sequences; 15% to 20% appear just once. More than 10% of the sample is held by the ten biggest clonotypes.

Read against the paper, the sample's time point label means: newly diagnosed GD, antithyroid drugs for less than 3 months. For both TCR sequencing and RNA sequencing, RNA was extracted from PBMCs in TRIzol. The diagnosis of Graves' disease followed American Thyroid Association guidelines. Patients for the study were recruited at an endocrinology department in Xi'an, China. From each patient, around 8.3 milliliters of peripheral blood was collected into an EDTA anticoagulant tube. PBMCs were isolated by Ficoll Paque Plus density gradient separation without further T cell sorting. RNA quality was checked with an Agilent 2100 Bioanalyzer and agarose gel, and concentration with a NanoDrop 2000. The CDR3, cysteine through phenylalanine, is 11 amino acids long. The sequence is cut down to CDR3 DNA, 33 bases in frame from base 1. V was cut back by 8 bases and J by 4 bases, leaving a gap of 6 bases between them.

Another study also made use of these data, one on T cells in Graves' hyperthyroidism and ophthalmopathy. As described in the second report: A patient counted as having stable Graves' hyperthyroidism if no progression to ophthalmopathy occurred over 18 months of follow-up. The hyperthyroidism patients were between 18 and 65 years old and newly diagnosed, with a disease duration of less than 2 months. Any patient with an uncontrolled infection, another autoimmune disease, pregnancy or lactation was excluded. Diagnoses relied on clinical symptoms, serum thyroxine and TRAb, thyroid ultrasound and orbital computed tomography. The first round of RT-PCR for the TCR CDR3 was performed with the HTBI primer set and the Qiagen OneStep RT-PCR kit. Most expanded thyroid clonotypes (frequency above 0.001) were also detected in blood, suggesting blood repertoires may reflect thyroid immune responses. In cross-validation, a model built on a 13 V-J signature told ophthalmopathy apart from stable hyperthyroidism with approximately 91% sensitivity and about 81% specificity, and in testing the same model reached 80%/75%. In validation, the model predicted progression to ophthalmopathy a median of roughly 6.5 months before onset, with over 55% sensitivity and roughly 79% specificity. A discovery cohort of about 96 patients, fewer than 50 with Graves' ophthalmopathy and approximately 57 with stable Graves' hyperthyroidism, was used to find distinguishing TCR V-J signatures. An independent validation cohort of 18 to 20 hyperthyroidism patients and approximately 16 patients who later progressed to ophthalmopathy tested prospective prediction of ophthalmopathy. The 90 to 100 discovery patients were randomly split 7:3 into training and test sets. The study also compared thyroid tissue and blood T-cell repertoires from five or six Graves' hyperthyroidism patients. After blood sampling, hyperthyroidism patients were treated with methimazole at a starting dose of 30 mg daily, and ophthalmopathy patients were treated with high-dose intravenous methylprednisolone. Libraries were constructed in a second round of multiplex PCR, after which size selection and purification were carried out. The libraries were sequenced on an Illumina HiSeq2000 using paired-end 100 bp reads. SOAPnuke was used to process the raw data, with reads discarded if the reads contained adapters or uncalled bases, had a mean Phred below 15, or lacked an exact constant-primer or identifier match. COPE v1.2.5 was used to merge the high-quality paired reads, and each unique nucleotide sequence was defined as a clonotype. MiTCR v1.1 was used to align the clonotypes against IMGT TRBV, TRBD and TRBJ reference segments. Only V-J combinations with frequency above 0.0001, covering 99.2% of repertoires, were analysed. A TCS score was defined as the ratio of F50 (clonal expansion) to E x V (chaos), with BLOSUM62-based TCRdist applied between CDR3 peptides within each V-J. Welch's t-statistics and random forest reduced 450 to 600 V-J features to about 13, which were used in a naive Bayes classifier (R e1071). No statistical method was used to fix the sample size in advance, and group allocation was not hidden from the investigators. TCR Vbeta CDR3 sequencing of roughly 140 peripheral blood samples (under 45 ophthalmopathy, around 80 hyperthyroidism and roughly 17 progressor patients) is reported in the paper.

This receptor was obtained from a man younger than 35 with Graves disease. Donor details come from another sample of the same person, matched by shared clones. This specimen was peripheral blood mononuclear cells (PBMCs), taken at new diagnosis, from a patient treated with antithyroid drugs. Rearrangement joined TRBV12-3 or TRBV12-4 to TRBJ1-5; no D gene can be assigned with confidence. The DNA reads as follows: TGTGCCAGCGGGTTAAATCAGCCCCAGCATTTT. This encodes CASGLNQPQHF.